The 20 T cell receptor beta chains given below trace back to one sample, sequenced in a study of tumor-infiltrating lymphocytes in primary liver carcinoma (dated by TCRdb to 2017 to 2019). The instrument given in TCRdb is Illumina HiSeq 2500. Starting from roughly 540 ng total RNA, TCRbeta-specific cDNA was produced by reverse transcription with a constant-region primer and ProtoScript II reverse transcriptase. Construction of the TCRbeta libraries relied on three nested rounds of multiplex PCR, following a slightly modified ARM-PCR procedure. The first two PCR rounds used multiplex TRBV1-TRBV30 forward primers with a Cbeta reverse primer, each for around 10 cycles. The raw public data were reprocessed by TCRdb itself: fastp quality trimming at Q25, MiXCR clonotype calling, in-frame beta chains only. Rows matching on CDR3 protein sequence are summarized as one entry with the most common DNA and genes. A total of 330,000 or so distinct CDR3 sequences appear in this sample, about two thirds of them only once. Roughly 6.5% of the sample lies in the top ten.

Blood RNA was extracted from unsorted whole blood with TRIzol reagent; germline DNA came from the DNeasy Blood & Tissue kit. Material: peripheral blood. Receptors originate from a man aged 40-55 years with primary liver carcinoma and hepatitis B virus infection.

This clonotype was seen at least ten times. The chain joins TRBV5-1 to TRBJ2-5; D is perhaps TRBD1 (5 bases). V was shortened by 1 base and J by 5 bases, with 6 bases between the two germline ends. From germline, CDR1 is SGHRS and CDR2 YFSETQ. The CDR3 spans 12 residues. The CDR3 sequence is CASSLPGETQYF. In nucleotides, the CDR3 is TGCGCCAGCAGCTTGCCAGGGGAGACCCAGTACTTC.

With regard to this clonotype: At one end, the junction sequence differs from germline, possibly due to a read error. The chain has TRBV11-2 and TRBJ2-1; D not certain. The CDR3 runs to 13 residues. Germline V gene sequence: CDR1 SGHAT, CDR2 FQNNGV. The CDR3 DNA sequence: TGTGGCAGCAGCAATCAGGTGGGCAATGAGCAGTTCTTC. Translating gives CGSSNQVGNEQFF. The full variable domain, rest sourced from reference TRBV11-2 and TRBJ2-1, is EAGVAQSPRYKIIEKRQSVAFWCNPISGHATLYWYQQILGQGPKLLIQFQNNGVVDDSQLPKDRFSAERLKGVDSTLKIQPAKLEDSAVYLCGSSNQVGNEQFFGPGTRLTVL.

Details on this clonotype: At one of its ends the junction is not consistent with the germline gene, which may arise from a read error. This chain connects TRBV6-5 to TRBJ1-5; no definite D call. Germline CDR1 and CDR2: MNHEY and SVGAGI. The CDR3 contains 14 residues. The CDR3 protein is CACSYSNGNQPQHF. CDR3 in DNA: TGTGCCTGCAGTTATTCTAATGGCAATCAACCCCAGCATTTT.

The chain joins TRBV29-1 to TRBJ2-7; D is unresolved. The CDR3 consists of 12 residues. The germline V gene encodes CDR1 SQVTM and CDR2 ANQGSEA. Trimming left V 5 bases short and J 6 bases short, with 14 bases between. CDR3 residues: CSVRSPAREQYF. CDR3 sequence (DNA): TGCAGCGTTCGCTCACCAGCCCGCGAGCAGTACTTC.

In its sample, this clonotype was seen many times. The J gene is TRBJ2-7, the V gene TRBV6-1; no clear D. Germline lookup yields CDR1 MNHNS and CDR2 SASEGT. V lost 1 base and J 4 bases, leaving 11 bases between the germline ends. This CDR3 is 14 amino acids long. CDR3 amino acids: CASSEGPSGYEQYF. Here the CDR3 DNA reads TGTGCCAGCAGTGAAGGGCCGAGTGGGTACGAGCAGTACTTC.

As for this clonotype: The final CDR3 position lacks the conserved phenylalanine or tryptophan, pointing to a likely read error. The chain employs TRBV6-6 and TRBJ1-2; TRBD1 matches 7 bases. In germline, CDR1 is MNHNY, CDR2 SVGAGI (reference sequence). V trimming: 2 bases; J trimming: 3 bases; junction bases outside the gene matches: 9. CDR3 length equals 16 residues. CDR3 residues: CASSYIPTGRDYGYTL. CDR3 sequence (DNA): TGTGCCAGCAGTTACATCCCGACAGGGAGGGACTATGGCTACACCCTC.

The CDR3 sequence: CASSGAETGFREQYF. DNA of the CDR3: TGTGCCAGCAGTGGGGCCGAAACGGGGTTCAGGGAGCAGTACTTC. The chain is built from TRBV28 and TRBJ2-7; D may be TRBD1 or TRBD2 (5 bases each). V was shortened by 5 bases and J by 7 bases, with 21 bases between the two germline ends. Germline values: CDR1 MDHEN, CDR2 SYDVKM. CDR3 length equals 15 residues.

As regards this clonotype: Its ends do not fully match the called genes, so a read error is possible. The chain couples TRBV10-3 to TRBJ2-7, with D perhaps given as TRBD1 or TRBD2 (5 bases each). CDR1 and CDR2 from the germline V gene are ENHRY and SYGVKD. The CDR3 consists of 15 residues. CDR3 in amino acids: CDIRTPTERGNEQYF. Here the CDR3 DNA reads TGTGACATCAGAACCCCGACAGAAAGAGGGAACGAGCAGTACTTC.

V and J are TRBV11-2 and TRBJ1-1; D uncertain. The V gene's germline CDR1 is SGHAT and CDR2 FQNNGV. Between the trimmed V and J ends, which lost 7 bases and 8 bases, there was a span of 17 bases. This CDR3 has 13 residues. CDR3 protein: CASNCGYVGEAFF. CDR3 DNA sequence: TGTGCCAGCAACTGTGGGTATGTTGGGGAAGCTTTCTTT.

The CDR3 sequence: CSAGSREGLETQYF. In DNA, the CDR3 is TGCAGTGCGGGTTCGCGGGAGGGCCTGGAGACCCAGTACTTC. V usage is TRBV20-1 and J usage is TRBJ2-5, with TRBD2 matching over 9 bases. V shed 6 bases, J shed 5 bases, and the junction held 10 bases outside the gene matches. The germline V gene encodes CDR1 DFQATT and CDR2 SNEGSKA (reference sequence). This CDR3 has 14 amino acids.

The rearrangement uses TRBV11-2 and TRBJ2-7; 11 bases agree with TRBD1. The CDR3 loop spans 18 amino acids. The ends lost 4 bases at V and 4 bases at J; junction bases unmatched: 15. Germline loops: CDR1 SGHAT, CDR2 FQNNGV. Written as DNA, the CDR3 is TGTGCCAGCAGCTGGACAGGGGGCACCGAGACTACCTATTACGAGCAGTACTTC. Its protein product is CASSWTGGTETTYYEQYF. Filled out from reference TRBV11-2 and TRBJ2-7, the complete variable domain reads EAGVAQSPRYKIIEKRQSVAFWCNPISGHATLYWYQQILGQGPKLLIQFQNNGVVDDSQLPKDRFSAERLKGVDSTLKIQPAKLEDSAVYLCASSWTGGTETTYYEQYFGPGTRLTVT.

The chain has TRBV28 and TRBJ2-3; no clear D gene. CDR1 MDHEN and CDR2 SYDVKM come from the germline V gene. Trimming cost V 1 base and J 2 bases, with 1 base left between them. This CDR3 contains 12 residues. CDR3 in DNA: TGTGCCAGCAGTTTATACACAGATACGCAGTATTTT. Amino acids: CASSLYTDTQYF.

As to this clonotype: A read error may produce the germline difference seen at one junction end. The chain uses TRBV11-2 and TRBJ1-2, with 8 bases that match TRBD1. This CDR3 has 13 amino acids. The germline V gene has CDR1 SGHAT and CDR2 FQNNGV. This CDR3 is CAGSPVGTGGYTF. CDR3 nucleotides: TGTGCCGGCAGCCCTGTCGGGACAGGAGGCTACACCTTC.

This clonotype has a count of ten or more. V usage is TRBV11-2 and J usage is TRBJ2-7, with TRBD1 identical over 8 bases. Germline values: CDR1 SGHAT, CDR2 FQNNGV. The ends lost 3 bases at V and 6 bases at J; junction bases unmatched: 1. CDR3 length: 12 amino acids. The CDR3 region is CASSFTGGEQYF. The CDR3 DNA is TGTGCCAGCAGCTTCACAGGGGGCGAGCAGTACTTC.

On this clonotype: Given a much more abundant clone one base away, this may be a read error. This chain links TRBV6-6 with TRBJ2-2; D perhaps matches TRBD1 (6 bases). Germline CDR1 is MNHNY and CDR2 is SVGAGI (reference sequence). The CDR3 contains 15 residues. The CDR3: CASSPVQGSTGELLF. The CDR3 bases are TGTGCCAGCAGCCCCGTGCAGGGGAGCACCGGGGAGCTGTTATTT.

For this clonotype: In this CDR3 the conserved last residue, phenylalanine or tryptophan, is missing, so a read error is likely. The rearrangement joins TRBV11-2 to TRBJ2-5, with 8 bases that match TRBD2. There are 15 residues in the CDR3. Trimming removed 5 bases from V and 5 bases from J; junction bases left unmatched: 10. The germline V gene encodes CDR1 SGHAT and CDR2 FQNNGV. In nucleotides, the CDR3 is TGTGCCAGCAGCAACAACGGGGGGGGCTGTGAGACCCAGTACTCC. This codes for CASSNNGGGCETQYS.

With respect to this clonotype: A much larger clone differs by one base, so this may be a read error. This chain links TRBV6-5 with TRBJ2-5, with 7 bases fitting TRBD2. Germline V gene sequence: CDR1 MNHEY, CDR2 SVGAGI. This CDR3 is 14 amino acids long. V lost 6 bases, J lost 9 bases, and 13 bases stayed unmatched. CDR3 DNA: TGTGCCAGCAGCTTGAGCGGGAACTACGAGGCCCAGTACTTC. Translation gives CASSLSGNYEAQYF.

This clonotype occurred many times. The genes are TRBV13 and TRBJ2-5; 8 nucleotides agree with TRBD1. The V gene's germline CDR1 is PRHDT and CDR2 FYEKMQ (reference sequence). The CDR3 sequence is 15 residues long. The junction had 9 bases not matched to a gene; V was cut back by 4 bases and J by 5 bases. CDR3 sequence reads: CASSSRRQGWETQYF. The CDR3 DNA sequence: TGTGCCAGCAGCTCCCGCCGACAGGGGTGGGAGACCCAGTACTTC.

V and J are TRBV6-1 and TRBJ2-1, with 14 bases matching TRBD2. V shed 6 bases, J shed 15 bases, and the junction held 13 bases outside the gene matches. Germline CDR1 and CDR2: MNHNS and SASEGT. The CDR3 length is 15 residues. The CDR3 region is CASSHMTSGGAPWFF. The CDR3 bases are TGTGCCAGCAGCCACATGACTAGCGGGGGGGCCCCTTGGTTCTTC.

Remarks on this clonotype: This may be a read error, as it is one base from a much larger clone. This sequence joins TRBV30 and TRBJ2-1; TRBD2 is a possible D gene (5 bases). Germline loops: CDR1 GTSNPN, CDR2 SVGIG (reference sequence). This CDR3 is 15 amino acids long. The CDR3 spells CAWSVSGGPGNELFF. The CDR3 DNA reads as TGTGCCTGGAGTGTATCTGGAGGCCCTGGGAATGAGCTGTTCTTC.